The next 9 T cell receptor beta chains were all read from a single sample in a study of early stage breast cancer tumors. TCRdb's copy holds only in-frame clones and misses some; the assay was immunoSEQ multiplex PCR. The repertoire holds roughly 49,000 clones, with around 80% as singletons. Sequences were obtained from blood. All receptors come from a person aged 40 to 49 with breast cancer.

J is TRBJ1-6 and V is TRBV5-6; tentative D call: TRBD1 (5 bases). Deletions cut 3 bases from V and 2 bases from J, with 9 bases between. This CDR3 has 15 amino acids. Germline lookup yields CDR1 SGHDT and CDR2 YYEEEE. CDR3 DNA sequence: TGTGCCAGCAGCTCGTACAGGACCTATAATTCACCCCTCCACTTT. Translating gives CASSSYRTYNSPLHF.

The chain has TRBV18 and TRBJ2-7, with 12 bases matching TRBD2. The germline V gene encodes CDR1 KGHSH and CDR2 LQKENI. The ends lost 0 bases at V and 7 bases at J; junction bases unmatched: 4. The CDR3 loop spans 15 amino acids. The CDR3, as DNA: TGTGCCAGCTCACCACCCCCCCTAGCGGGAGGGGAGCAGTACTTC. It codes for CASSPPPLAGGEQYF. Full variable domain (outside the CDR3, taken from reference TRBV18 and TRBJ2-7): NAGVMQNPRHLVRRRGQEARLRCSPMKGHSHVYWYRQLPEEGLKFMVYLQKENIIDESGMPKERFSAEFPKEGPSILRIQQVVRGDSAAYFCASSPPPLAGGEQYFGPGTRLTVT.

V and J are TRBV6-6 and TRBJ1-1, with 7 bases fitting TRBD1. This CDR3 contains 14 residues. With V trimmed by 6 bases and J by 2 bases, 6 bases remained unmatched. Germline CDR1 is MNHNY and CDR2 is SVGAGI (reference sequence). The CDR3 DNA sequence: TGTGCCAGCAGGCCGGGACAGCGAAACACTGAAGCTTTCTTT. Its protein product is CASRPGQRNTEAFF.

The gene calls are TRBV11-3 and TRBJ2-1; 7 bases map to TRBD2. This CDR3 is built from 13 residues. V lost 8 bases to trimming and J lost 4 bases; unmatched junction nucleotides: 5. Germline V CDR1 and CDR2: SGHNT, YENEEA. As DNA, the CDR3 is TGTGCCAGCTATTCAGCGGGATACAATGAGCAGTTCTTC. Protein: CASYSAGYNEQFF.

This clone was found a few times. CDR3 sequence: CASSINANNEQFF. In nucleotides, the CDR3 is TGTGCCAGTAGTATCAACGCGAACAATGAGCAGTTCTTC. The V call is TRBV19, the J call TRBJ2-1, with D uncertain. The CDR3 runs 13 residues. V was pared by 3 bases and J by 5 bases, with 8 bases between. CDR1 is LNHDA and CDR2 is SQIVND in the germline V gene (reference sequence).

With regard to this clone: Different DNA sequences within this sample yield the same CDR3. The gene calls are TRBV2 and TRBJ2-7, with 8 bases fitting TRBD2. With 3 bases clipped from V and 1 base from J, the junction kept 2 bases outside the gene matches. Germline V CDR1 and CDR2: SNHLY, FYNNEI. The CDR3 sequence is 14 residues long. Here the CDR3 reads CASSEAGGSYEQYF. DNA of the CDR3: TGTGCCAGCAGTGAGGCGGGAGGATCCTACGAGCAGTACTTC.

V gene TRBV6-1 combines with J gene TRBJ1-1; TRBD1 matches 7 bases. The trim removed 6 bases at V and 5 bases at J, leaving 12 bases unmatched. The germline CDR1 and CDR2 sequences are MNHNS and SASEGT. This CDR3 is 15 amino acids long. The CDR3 nucleotides read TGTGCCAGCAGAAGACAGGGTAACGGCAGGACTGAAGCTTTCTTT. It yields the protein CASRRQGNGRTEAFF.

The chain combines TRBV2 with TRBJ1-5; no clear D. Germline V gene lookup returns CDR1 SNHLY and CDR2 FYNNEI. This CDR3 contains 13 residues. V lost 3 bases, J lost 3 bases, and 6 bases lay in between. The CDR3 DNA follows: TGTGCCAGCAGTGACACCTTCAATCAGCCCCAGCATTTT. It yields the protein CASSDTFNQPQHF.

The V and J genes are TRBV14 and TRBJ2-7, with 7 bases fitting TRBD2. J lost 8 bases, V lost 4 bases, and 11 bases had no gene match. Germline loops: CDR1 SGHDN, CDR2 FVKESK. CDR3 length: 14 amino acids. The CDR3 sequence is CASSPGLREVKQYF. CDR3 coding DNA: TGTGCCAGCAGCCCGGGACTCCGGGAGGTCAAGCAGTACTTC.